The TCR beta chain described here comes from a study of cytomegalovirus exposure and HLA in healthy donors. At sampling all donors were nominally healthy, likely with unrecorded immune exposures. Primers for the PCR totalled 60 Vbeta and 13 Jbeta. The protocol was immunoSEQ multiplex PCR, while the TCRdb copy is restricted to in-frame clones and leaves out a portion. Among 85,000 to 130,000 clones listed, around 76% were seen once. Of note for this clone: Its antigen is not known.

General study results and limits: Researchers reported in a later analysis that a missense DCLRE1C variant was tied to TCR beta V- and J-gene trimming. Solely CMV serostatus was available to characterize immune exposure. Cytomegalovirus association was listed for around 180 TCR beta chains.

The CDR3 is made up of 14 amino acids. Between the trimmed V and J ends, which lost 4 bases and 2 bases, there was a span of 12 bases. Germline V gene lookup returns CDR1 SGHRS and CDR2 YFSETQ. Sequences were obtained from PBMCs. This sequence joins TRBV5-1 and TRBJ1-2; D might be TRBD1 (6 bases). This TCR derives from a woman between 50 and 59 years old in good health and CMV-seropositive. The CDR3 protein is CASSRTGSNYGYTF. The CDR3 bases are TGCGCCAGCAGCAGAACAGGGTCCAACTATGGCTACACCTTC. The whole variable domain, filled in from reference TRBV5-1 and TRBJ1-2, reads KAGVTQTPRYLIKTRGQQVTLSCSPISGHRSVSWYQQTPGQGLQFLFEYFSETQRNKGNFPGRFSGRQFSNSRSEMNVSTLELGDSALYLCASSRTGSNYGYTFGSGTRLTVV.